The clone carrying this T cell receptor beta chain was counted between two and nine times. These data come from a study of OX40 agonist ivuxolimab in advanced cancers. Study-wide background: One patient with hepatocellular carcinoma and two with cutaneous melanoma, three in all, had partial responses.

Method: immunoSEQ multiplex PCR; TCRdb's copy keeps in-frame clones and lacks some. The data show about 80,000 clones, around 90% seen once. CDR3 length equals 12 residues. The germline CDR1 and CDR2 sequences are SGHRS and YFSETQ. Trimming shortened V by 5 bases and J by 4 bases, and 9 bases separated the two germline ends. This receptor was taken from an adult with an advanced solid tumor such as melanoma, head and neck, liver or kidney cancer. This chain uses TRBV5-1 with TRBJ1-1; D gene ambiguous. The sample was CD4+ or CD8+ T cells sorted from blood, taken in a trial of the OX40 agonist ivuxolimab. Here the CDR3 reads CASSRVGTEAFF. The CDR3 DNA follows: TGCGCCAGCAGTCGGGTGGGCACTGAAGCTTTCTTT. Complete variable domain (other parts from reference TRBV5-1 and TRBJ1-1): KAGVTQTPRYLIKTRGQQVTLSCSPISGHRSVSWYQQTPGQGLQFLFEYFSETQRNKGNFPGRFSGRQFSNSRSEMNVSTLELGDSALYLCASSRVGTEAFFGQGTRLTVV.